The entry that follows covers one T cell receptor (beta chain) sequence. This entry is derived from a study of T cell changes during pregnancy in multiple sclerosis. CDR3 length: 13 amino acids. V was pared by 5 bases and J by 9 bases, with 4 bases of the junction left unmatched. In germline, CDR1 is SNHLY, CDR2 FYNNEI. Generated by immunoSEQ multiplex PCR, the TCRdb table keeps only in-frame clones and is missing some. The sample yields roughly 80,000 clones, 92% seen once. The specimen comprised peripheral blood, sampled before pregnancy. The receptor comes from a female donor with multiple sclerosis, enrolled in a pregnancy study. The chain joins TRBV2 to TRBJ2-1, with 10 nucleotides matching TRBD2. The CDR3 spells CASSLAGVGEQFF. The CDR3 DNA reads TGTGCCAGCAGTCTAGCGGGAGTCGGTGAGCAGTTCTTC.